This T cell receptor beta chain was profiled in a study of cytomegalovirus exposure and HLA in healthy donors. The CDR3 consists of 16 residues. Germline V lookup: CDR1 LNHDA, CDR2 SQIVND (reference sequence). The trim removed 5 bases at V and 2 bases at J, leaving 9 bases unmatched. Researchers ran the PCR with 60 Vbeta and 13 Jbeta primers. Method: immunoSEQ multiplex PCR; TCRdb's copy keeps in-frame clones and lacks some. The sample includes about 200,000 clones, more than 75% of them seen just once. The source is a male donor in good health and CMV-seropositive. This chain joins TRBV19 and TRBJ2-1; 7 bases map to TRBD2. The source material was PBMCs. The CDR3 DNA is TGTGCCAGTAGTCTTTATCTAGCGGTGCCCTACAATGAGCAGTTCTTC. Translated: CASSLYLAVPYNEQFF. Supplemented by reference TRBV19 and TRBJ2-1, the full variable domain reads DGGITQSPKYLFRKEGQNVTLSCEQNLNHDAMYWYRQDPGQGLRLIYYSQIVNDFQKGDIAEGYSVSREKKESFPLTVTSAQKNPTAFYLCASSLYLAVPYNEQFFGPGTRLTVL.